The next 17 T cell receptor beta chains were all read from a single sample in a study of vaccination effects on CD4 cells after COVID-19 (dated by TCRdb to between 2021 and 2022). The library was generated by the immunoSEQ multiplex PCR assay. TCRdb's version of the immuneACCESS table is confined to in-frame rearrangements and falls short of the full clone set. An unresolved V gene accounts for under half of the shortfall where checked; the remainder is of unknown origin. The sample table contains under 40,000 clones; only one count was recorded for around four fifths of them. Around 26% of the sample is in the top ten clones. These receptors are not linked to any known antigen. To identify antigen-specific CD4+ T cell clonotypes by their expansion, the ViraFEST assay first stimulated PBMC with viral peptide pools and then applied TCR sequencing. After less than 13 days of culture, CD4+ T cells were isolated with the EasySep CD4+ T cell isolation kit. Healthy vaccine recipients had no prior SARS-CoV-2 infection, confirmed by negative nucleocapsid antibodies before and after vaccination.

The sample in question was CD4+ T cells from PBMCs cultured with HCoV-OC43 spike peptides, obtained before COVID-19 vaccination. The intended sense of this specimen's cell subset or site label: HCoV-OC43 spike overlapping peptide pool stimulation. All receptors derive from a human donor who received a COVID-19 vaccine.

The rearrangement uses TRBV7-2 and TRBJ1-5, with TRBD1 matching 10 bases. CDR1 SGHTA and CDR2 FQGNSA come from the germline V gene. Trimming took 2 bases from V and 6 from J; bases not matched to a gene: 4. This CDR3 region has 15 residues. CDR3 loop: CASSLRQGAIQPQHF. CDR3 DNA: TGTGCCAGCAGCTTAAGACAGGGGGCAATTCAGCCCCAGCATTTT. The whole variable domain, remainder taken from reference TRBV7-2 and TRBJ1-5, is GAGVSQSPSNKVTEKGKDVELRCDPISGHTALYWYRQSLGQGLEFLIYFQGNSAPDKSGLPSDRFSAERTGGSVSTLTIQRTQQEDSAVYLCASSLRQGAIQPQHFGDGTRLSIL.

V and J are TRBV5-1 and TRBJ2-1; 9 nucleotides agree with TRBD1. Per germline, CDR1 SGHRS and CDR2 YFSETQ. The CDR3 is 14 residues long. V shed 3 bases and J 8 bases; nucleotides not matched to a gene: 6. CDR3 in DNA: TGCGCCAGCAGCTCTGGGACAGGGATGTATGAGCAGTTCTTC. It specifies CASSSGTGMYEQFF.

The chain joins TRBV24-1 to TRBJ1-4; 9 bases align to TRBD1. V trimming: 4 bases; J trimming: 0 bases; junction bases outside the gene matches: 11. Germline V lookup: CDR1 KGHDR, CDR2 SFDVKD. CDR3 length equals 19 residues. The CDR3 nucleotides read TGTGCCACCAGTGAGAGGAGGGACAGGGACCTTGCAACTAATGAAAAACTGTTTTTT. Protein product: CATSERRDRDLATNEKLFF.

The J gene is TRBJ1-2, the V gene TRBV5-1, with unresolved D. The V gene lost 1 base and the J gene lost 6 bases, with 10 bases spanning the gap. CDR3 size: 13 residues. Germline values: CDR1 SGHRS, CDR2 YFSETQ. The CDR3 sequence is CASSLNFEDGYTF. Here the CDR3 DNA reads TGCGCCAGCAGCTTGAATTTCGAGGATGGCTACACCTTC.

V usage is TRBV29-1 and J usage is TRBJ1-1, with 7 bases matching TRBD1. The CDR3 consists of 14 residues. CDR1 is SQVTM, CDR2 ANQGSEA, per germline. The ends lost 7 bases at V and 0 bases at J; junction bases unmatched: 8. CDR3 in DNA: TGCAGCGGTATACAGGGGTCCATGAACACTGAAGCTTTCTTT. It translates to CSGIQGSMNTEAFF.

The J gene is TRBJ2-2, the V gene TRBV7-2, with TRBD2 as a possible D gene (6 bases). Per germline, CDR1 SGHTA and CDR2 FQGNSA. The CDR3 consists of 15 residues. With 1 base removed from V and 6 bases from J, the gap between germline ends came to 12 bases. This CDR3 reads CASSLGRGRAGELFF. CDR3 nucleotides: TGTGCCAGCAGCTTAGGACGGGGGAGAGCCGGGGAGCTGTTTTTT.

The J gene is TRBJ2-5, the V gene TRBV2; D is possibly TRBD1 (6 bases). The CDR3 is 14 amino acids. Per germline, CDR1 SNHLY and CDR2 FYNNEI. V was pared by 5 bases and J by 0 bases, with 10 bases between. CDR3 DNA: TGTGCCAGCAGTAGGGGGAGCAACCAAGAGACCCAGTACTTC. The encoded protein is CASSRGSNQETQYF.

V usage is TRBV3-1 (or the pseudogene TRBV3-2) and J usage is TRBJ2-3, with 11 bases that match TRBD2. The germline gives CDR1 LGHDT, CDR2 YNNKEL (reference sequence). V dropped 7 bases and J dropped 8; count of bases not matched to a gene: 20. This CDR3 contains 18 residues. In DNA form, the CDR3 reads TGTGCCAGCACCCAGTCCGGCGGGACTAGCGGCCCCGCGGGTACGCAGTATTTT. As protein: CASTQSGGTSGPAGTQYF.

This chain connects TRBV19 to TRBJ2-2; 7 nucleotides line up with TRBD2. Germline CDR1 reads LNHDA; CDR2 reads SQIVND (reference sequence). This CDR3 has 14 residues. The ends lost 5 bases at V and 9 bases at J; junction bases unmatched: 9. CDR3 region: CASSWGGPTRELFF. The CDR3 DNA reads as TGTGCCAGTAGTTGGGGGGGTCCAACCCGGGAGCTGTTTTTT.

This chain connects TRBV25-1 to TRBJ1-6, with a possible D match to TRBD1 (5 bases). CDR1 is MGHDK and CDR2 is SYGVNS in the germline V gene. Trimming took off 3 bases at V and 10 bases at J, with 13 bases between the two ends. CDR3 length: 14 residues. CDR3 residues: CASSEEGWGSPLHF. CDR3 DNA sequence: TGTGCCAGCAGTGAGGAGGGGTGGGGCTCACCCCTCCACTTT.

The CDR3 spells CASRRSGTGGEQYF. Here the CDR3 DNA reads TGTGCCAGCAGACGATCCGGGACAGGGGGCGAGCAGTACTTC. V usage is TRBV28 and J usage is TRBJ2-7; 11 bases are shared with TRBD1. The CDR3 runs 14 residues. Looked up from germline, CDR1 is MDHEN and CDR2 is SYDVKM. The V and J ends lost 6 bases and 6 bases, in that order; junction bases with no gene match: 7. The full variable domain, its missing parts supplied by reference TRBV28 and TRBJ2-7, is DVKVTQSSRYLVKRTGEKVFLECVQDMDHENMFWYRQDPGLGLRLIYFSYDVKMKEKGDIPEGYSVSREKKERFSLILESASTNQTSMYLCASRRSGTGGEQYFGPGTRLTVT.

This rearrangement joins TRBV7-2 to TRBJ2-1; 11 bases line up with TRBD1. The V and J ends lost 5 bases and 15 bases, in that order; junction bases with no gene match: 12. Looked up from germline, CDR1 is SGHTA and CDR2 is FQGNSA. CDR3 length: 14 residues. The CDR3 loop is CASSLRTGGRFAFF. DNA of the CDR3: TGTGCCAGCAGCCTGAGGACAGGGGGCCGGTTCGCGTTCTTC.

This chain connects TRBV3-1 (or the pseudogene TRBV3-2) to TRBJ2-3, with 7 bases fitting TRBD2. J gave up 4 bases and V 8 bases, and 18 bases lay outside the gene matches. From germline, CDR1 is LGHDT and CDR2 YNNKEL (reference sequence). The CDR3 has 17 amino acids. The CDR3 spells CASSAGEFLTVPDTQYF. As DNA, the CDR3 is TGTGCCAGCTCTGCGGGAGAGTTTTTAACGGTACCAGATACGCAGTATTTT.

The rearrangement joins TRBV7-2 to TRBJ2-1; D is unclear. Germline loops: CDR1 SGHTA, CDR2 FQGNSA. CDR3 length: 11 residues. V lost 8 bases and J lost 9, with 11 bases in between. The CDR3 loop is CASGPLGEQFF. In nucleotides, the CDR3 is TGTGCCAGCGGGCCATTGGGTGAGCAGTTCTTC.

This chain connects TRBV5-6 to TRBJ2-2; a possible D gene is TRBD2 (6 bases). This CDR3 is 16 amino acids long. Looked up from germline, CDR1 is SGHDT and CDR2 is YYEEEE. V lost 4 bases to trimming and J lost 2 bases, with 15 bases between them. For the CDR3, the DNA is TGTGCCAGCAGCCTGAGGGCGGGAAAAAACACCGGGGAGCTGTTTTTT. This codes for CASSLRAGKNTGELFF.

This chain's CDR3 is CAWSNFNTDTQYF. The DNA of the CDR3 is TGTGCCTGGAGTAACTTCAACACAGATACGCAGTATTTT. This rearrangement joins TRBV30 to TRBJ2-3; D gene ambiguous. Trimming shortened V by 2 bases and J by 2 bases, and 8 bases separated the two germline ends. The V gene's germline CDR1 is GTSNPN and CDR2 SVGIG (reference sequence). The CDR3 consists of 13 residues.

As regards this clone: Other DNA sequences in the sample encode the same CDR3. The chain joins TRBV5-1 to TRBJ1-1; TRBD1 might be the D (5 bases). Germline V gene data show CDR1 as SGHRS and CDR2 as YFSETQ. Trimming shortened V by 0 bases and J by 6 bases, and 9 bases separated the two germline ends. The CDR3 length is 13 residues. CDR3 sequence (DNA): TGCGCCAGCAGCTTGGTTGGGGGACCTGAAGCTTTCTTT. This sequence encodes CASSLVGGPEAFF.